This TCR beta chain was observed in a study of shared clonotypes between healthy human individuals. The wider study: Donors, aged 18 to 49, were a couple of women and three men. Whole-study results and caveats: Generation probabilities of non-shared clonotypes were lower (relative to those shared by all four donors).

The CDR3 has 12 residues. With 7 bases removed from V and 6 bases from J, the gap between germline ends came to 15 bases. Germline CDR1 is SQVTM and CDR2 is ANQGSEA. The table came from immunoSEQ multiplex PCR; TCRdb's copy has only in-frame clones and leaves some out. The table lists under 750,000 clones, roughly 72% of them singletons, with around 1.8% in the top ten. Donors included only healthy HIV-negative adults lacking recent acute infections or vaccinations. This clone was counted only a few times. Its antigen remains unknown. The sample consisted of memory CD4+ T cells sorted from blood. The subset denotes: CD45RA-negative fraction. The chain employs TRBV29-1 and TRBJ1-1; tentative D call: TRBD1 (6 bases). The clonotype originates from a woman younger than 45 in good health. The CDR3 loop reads CSGGEGVSEAFF. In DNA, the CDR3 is TGCAGCGGTGGAGAGGGGGTATCTGAAGCTTTCTTT.